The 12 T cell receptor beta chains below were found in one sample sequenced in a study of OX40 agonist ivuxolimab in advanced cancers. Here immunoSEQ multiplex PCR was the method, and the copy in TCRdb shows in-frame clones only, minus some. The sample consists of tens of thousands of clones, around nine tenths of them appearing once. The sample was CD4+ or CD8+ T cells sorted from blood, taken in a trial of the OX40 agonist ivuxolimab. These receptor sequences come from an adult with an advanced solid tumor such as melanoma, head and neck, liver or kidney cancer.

CDR3 coding DNA: TGTGCCAGTAGGACTAATGAAAAACTGTTTTTT. This gives the protein CASRTNEKLFF. This sequence joins TRBV19 and TRBJ1-4, with D uncertain. The CDR3 has 11 amino acids. From germline, CDR1 is LNHDA and CDR2 SQIVND (reference sequence). The V gene lost 6 bases and the J gene lost 2 bases, with 1 base spanning the gap.

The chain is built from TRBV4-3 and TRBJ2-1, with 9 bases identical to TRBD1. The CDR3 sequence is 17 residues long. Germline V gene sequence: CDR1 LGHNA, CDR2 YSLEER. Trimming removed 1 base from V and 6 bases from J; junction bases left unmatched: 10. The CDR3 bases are TGCGCCAGCAGCCAAGGATTAGCCGGGACAGGGACCAATGAGCAGTTCTTC. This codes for CASSQGLAGTGTNEQFF.

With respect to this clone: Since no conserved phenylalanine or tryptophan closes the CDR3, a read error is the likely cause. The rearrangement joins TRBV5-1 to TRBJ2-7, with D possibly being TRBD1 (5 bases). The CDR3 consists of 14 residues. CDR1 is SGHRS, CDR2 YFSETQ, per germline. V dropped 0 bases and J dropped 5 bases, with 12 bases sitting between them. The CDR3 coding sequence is TGCGCCAGCAGCTTGGTAAGGGGCACGGACGAGCAGTACCTC. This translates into CASSLVRGTDEQYL.

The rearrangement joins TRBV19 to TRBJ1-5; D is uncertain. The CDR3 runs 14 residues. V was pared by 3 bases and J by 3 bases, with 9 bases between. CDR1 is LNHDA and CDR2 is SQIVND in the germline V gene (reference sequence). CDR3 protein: CASSILGFNQPQHF. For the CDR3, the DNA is TGTGCCAGTAGTATTTTGGGGTTCAATCAGCCCCAGCATTTT.

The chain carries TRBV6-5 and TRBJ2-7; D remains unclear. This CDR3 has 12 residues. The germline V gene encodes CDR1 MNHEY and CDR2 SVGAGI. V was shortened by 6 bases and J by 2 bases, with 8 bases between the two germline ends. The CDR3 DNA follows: TGTGCCAGCAGCCACCCCCCCTACGAGCAGTACTTC. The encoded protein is CASSHPPYEQYF.

CDR3 sequence (DNA): TGCGCCAGCAGCCCAGGACAGGTGAACACTGAAGCTTTCTTT. The encoded protein is CASSPGQVNTEAFF. The chain uses TRBV5-1 and TRBJ1-1; 7 positions agree with TRBD1. This CDR3 has 14 amino acids. Unmatched junction bases numbered 3, after V lost 4 bases and J lost 0 bases. CDR1 and CDR2 from the germline V gene are SGHRS and YFSETQ.

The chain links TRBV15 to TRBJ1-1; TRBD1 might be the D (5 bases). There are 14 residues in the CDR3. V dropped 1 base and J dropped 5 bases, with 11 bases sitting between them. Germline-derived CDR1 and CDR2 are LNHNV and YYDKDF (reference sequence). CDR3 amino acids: CATSRGRAGTEAFF. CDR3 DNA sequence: TGTGCCACCAGCAGAGGCAGGGCCGGGACTGAAGCTTTCTTT.

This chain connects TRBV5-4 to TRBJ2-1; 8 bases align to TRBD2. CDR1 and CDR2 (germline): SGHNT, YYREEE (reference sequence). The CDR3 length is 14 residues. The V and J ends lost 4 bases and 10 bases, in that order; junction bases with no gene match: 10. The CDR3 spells CASSPGTRVQEQFF. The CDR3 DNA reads TGTGCCAGCAGCCCCGGGACTAGGGTTCAGGAGCAGTTCTTC. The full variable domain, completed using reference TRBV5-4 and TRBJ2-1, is ETGVTQSPTHLIKTRGQQVTLRCSSQSGHNTVSWYQQALGQGPQFIFQYYREEENGRGNFPPRFSGLQFPNYSSELNVNALELDDSALYLCASSPGTRVQEQFFGPGTRLTVL.

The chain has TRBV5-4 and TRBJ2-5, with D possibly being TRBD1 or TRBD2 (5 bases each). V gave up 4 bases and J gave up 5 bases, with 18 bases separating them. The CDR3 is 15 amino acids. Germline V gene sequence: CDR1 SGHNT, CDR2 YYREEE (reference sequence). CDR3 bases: TGTGCCAGCAGCGCCGGGACCATCCTGGGGGAGACCCAGTACTTC. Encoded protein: CASSAGTILGETQYF.

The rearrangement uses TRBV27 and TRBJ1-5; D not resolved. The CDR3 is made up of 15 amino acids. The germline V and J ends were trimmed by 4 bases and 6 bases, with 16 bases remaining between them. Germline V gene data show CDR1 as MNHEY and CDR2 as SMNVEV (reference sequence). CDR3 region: CASSSKGDLTQPQHF. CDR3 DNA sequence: TGTGCCAGCAGTTCGAAAGGAGACCTCACTCAGCCCCAGCATTTT.

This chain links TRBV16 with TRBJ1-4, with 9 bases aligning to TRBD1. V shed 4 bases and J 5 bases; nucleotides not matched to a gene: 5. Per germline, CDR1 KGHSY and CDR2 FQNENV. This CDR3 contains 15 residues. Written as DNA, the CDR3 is TGTGCCAGCAGCCCGGGACAGGGAATAAATGAAAAACTGTTTTTT. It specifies CASSPGQGINEKLFF.

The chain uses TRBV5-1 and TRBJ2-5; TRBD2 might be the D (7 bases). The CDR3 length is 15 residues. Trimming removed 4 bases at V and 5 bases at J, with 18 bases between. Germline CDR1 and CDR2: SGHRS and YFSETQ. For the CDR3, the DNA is TGCGCCAGCAGCGGCCTTGGGGGGGCGCGGGAGACCCAGTACTTC. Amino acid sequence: CASSGLGGARETQYF.